The 24 T cell receptor beta chains in this list originate from one sample, sequenced in a study of blood T cell repertoires in COVID-19. Some clones are missing from TCRdb's copy, which holds only in-frame ones; the method was immunoSEQ multiplex PCR. Of approximately 470,000 clones listed, 87% are singletons. Sequencing used PBMCs or T cells enriched from blood (not recorded which). The receptors were sampled from a woman under 30 who had recovered from COVID-19.

The chain carries TRBV3-1 (or the pseudogene TRBV3-2) and TRBJ1-5; 12 nucleotides agree with TRBD1. CDR3 size: 18 residues. Germline V gene sequence: CDR1 LGHDT, CDR2 YNNKEL (reference sequence). V gave up 0 bases and J gave up 6 bases; unmatched junction bases: 9. The CDR3 spells CASSQDHPGTGGAQPQHF. CDR3 bases: TGTGCCAGCAGCCAAGATCACCCCGGGACAGGGGGCGCTCAGCCCCAGCATTTT.

V gene TRBV21-1 combines with J gene TRBJ1-1; the table's D call of TRBD1 was not tested on the DNA. TRBV21-1 counts as a pseudogene. The CDR3 contains 14 residues. CDR3 DNA: TGTGCCAGCAGCAAACCCAAGGCAGGATCTGAAGCTTTCTTT. It specifies CASSKPKAGSEAFF.

The J gene is TRBJ2-2, the V gene TRBV5-5; possibly TRBD2 for D (5 bases). This CDR3 spans 13 amino acids. V shed 4 bases and J shed 7 bases, with 11 bases lying between them. Germline CDR1 reads SGHKS; CDR2 reads YYEKEE (reference sequence). The CDR3 nucleotides are TGTGCCAGCAGCCGGGGTTGGGGCGGGGAGCTGTTTTTT. This gives the protein CASSRGWGGELFF.

This chain links TRBV4-1 with TRBJ1-1; D is unclear. The CDR3 extends over 18 amino acids. V was trimmed by 4 bases and J by 0 bases, leaving 21 bases between them. Per germline, CDR1 MGHRA and CDR2 YSYEKL. The CDR3 DNA is TGCGCCAGCAGCCGGAGCGGGCCGGGCCTCGCCATGAACACTGAAGCTTTCTTT. The encoded protein is CASSRSGPGLAMNTEAFF.

The rearrangement uses TRBV18 and TRBJ1-1; D is ambiguous. CDR3 size: 13 residues. CDR1 and CDR2 (germline): KGHSH, LQKENI. The V and J ends lost 2 bases and 10 bases respectively, with 14 bases between them. The chain's CDR3 is CASSPGADGGAFF. CDR3 bases: TGTGCCAGCTCACCAGGAGCAGATGGAGGAGCTTTCTTT.

J is TRBJ2-1 and V is TRBV5-4, with 7 bases lining up with TRBD2. After removal of 5 bases from V and 8 bases from J, the junction contained 4 bases not matched to a gene. The CDR3 contains 12 residues. CDR1 SGHNT and CDR2 YYREEE come from the germline V gene (reference sequence). This CDR3 is CASRGSGDEQFF. DNA of the CDR3: TGTGCCAGCAGAGGGAGCGGGGATGAGCAGTTCTTC.

This clone was recorded only once. This chain links TRBV30 with TRBJ2-7; 7 positions match TRBD1. The V segment lost 2 bases and the J segment 4 bases; nucleotides outside the gene matches: 5. This CDR3 region has 13 residues. The germline V gene has CDR1 GTSNPN and CDR2 SVGIG (reference sequence). The CDR3 coding sequence is TGTGCCTGGAGTCGGAACAGGGGTTACGAGCAGTACTTC. Its protein product is CAWSRNRGYEQYF.

This clone has just a few counts. The chain links TRBV28 to TRBJ1-1; 7 bases agree with TRBD1. The trim removed 8 bases at V and 4 bases at J, leaving 16 bases unmatched. CDR1 MDHEN and CDR2 SYDVKM come from the germline V gene. This CDR3 has 16 residues. The DNA of the CDR3 is TGTGCCAGCCGATCACAAAGGCTTCAGGGGGGCACTGAAGCTTTCTTT. Translating gives CASRSQRLQGGTEAFF.

The chain recombines TRBV10-3 with TRBJ2-3; TRBD2 matches 10 bases. The V gene end was trimmed by 8 bases and the J gene end by 1 base; junction bases not matched to a gene: 12. This CDR3 is 17 amino acids long. Germline CDR1 and CDR2: ENHRY and SYGVKD. DNA for the CDR3: TGTGCCATCGGGGGTTTTTTAGCGGGAGGCCGCACAGATACGCAGTATTTT. Translation gives CAIGGFLAGGRTDTQYF.

The rearrangement joins TRBV29-1 to TRBJ2-4; 9 bases are a match to TRBD1. The CDR3 spans 13 residues. CDR1 and CDR2 from the germline V gene are SQVTM and ANQGSEA. After removal of 8 bases from V and 6 bases from J, the junction contained 8 bases not matched to a gene. CDR3 amino acids: CSSWDRDTNIQYF. In nucleotides, the CDR3 is TGCAGCTCTTGGGACAGGGATACAAACATTCAGTACTTC.

CDR3 sequence reads: CASSSAAGGPSEQFF. The DNA for the CDR3 is TGTGCCAGCAGCTCTGCTGCGGGGGGGCCAAGTGAGCAGTTCTTC. The rearrangement uses TRBV6-4 and TRBJ2-1; 9 bases agree with TRBD2. The CDR3 sequence is 15 residues long. Germline CDR1 and CDR2: MRHNA and SNTAGT. The ends lost 6 bases at V and 9 bases at J; junction bases unmatched: 12.

This clone was seen just once. The chain is built from TRBV6-1 and TRBJ1-5, with D perhaps TRBD1 (5 bases). The germline V and J ends were trimmed by 7 bases and 15 bases, with 28 bases remaining between them. Germline CDR1 is MNHNS and CDR2 is SASEGT. The CDR3 covers 15 residues. In DNA, the CDR3 is TGTGCCAGCACAGAAGGGCCGATCCGGGGGAAGTGGTGGCATTTT. Amino acids: CASTEGPIRGKWWHF.

The chain couples TRBV2 to TRBJ1-4, with TRBD1 matching over 9 bases. The CDR3 spans 14 residues. Germline loops: CDR1 SNHLY, CDR2 FYNNEI. The V gene end was trimmed by 6 bases and the J gene end by 6 bases; junction bases not matched to a gene: 5. CDR3 amino acids: CASRPDRGYEKLFF. The CDR3 DNA follows: TGTGCCAGCAGACCCGACAGGGGGTATGAAAAACTGTTTTTT.

The chain links TRBV11-2 to TRBJ2-1, with 11 nucleotides matching TRBD2. Germline trimming cut 1 base from V and 6 bases from J; bases unmatched to any gene: 5. Germline-derived CDR1 and CDR2 are SGHAT and FQNNGV. CDR3 length: 16 amino acids. The CDR3 is CASSLGSGGAGNEQFF. The DNA for the CDR3 is TGTGCCAGCAGCTTAGGTAGCGGGGGGGCCGGCAATGAGCAGTTCTTC.

This chain connects TRBV27 to TRBJ1-1; tentatively, D is TRBD1 (6 bases). The CDR3 loop spans 15 amino acids. Trimming removed 5 bases at V and 0 bases at J, with 13 bases between. Germline values: CDR1 MNHEY, CDR2 SMNVEV (reference sequence). The CDR3 sequence: CASSRPGTLNTEAFF. In DNA form, the CDR3 reads TGTGCCAGCAGTCGGCCCGGGACACTGAACACTGAAGCTTTCTTT.

V and J are TRBV5-8 and TRBJ1-6; D ambiguous. The CDR3 spans 16 residues. V was cut by 4 bases and J by 3 bases, with 14 bases left in between. CDR1 is SGHTS and CDR2 is YDEGEE in the germline V gene. The CDR3 region has the DNA TGTGCCAGCAGCCCCTCAAGTAGCATCTATAATTCACCCCTCCACTTT. Its protein product is CASSPSSSIYNSPLHF.

The rearrangement links TRBV6-5 to TRBJ1-1; D ambiguous. The germline V gene has CDR1 MNHEY and CDR2 SVGAGI. The V gene lost 6 bases and the J gene lost 5 bases, with 13 bases spanning the gap. This CDR3 has 13 amino acids. CDR3 nucleotide sequence: TGTGCCAGCAGCAGTCTCGGCAGGACTGAAGCTTTCTTT. This gives the protein CASSSLGRTEAFF.

V and J are TRBV7-9 and TRBJ2-7, with TRBD2 matching over 11 bases. Germline V gene data show CDR1 as SEHNR and CDR2 as FQNEAQ (reference sequence). The V segment lost 4 bases and the J segment 2 bases; nucleotides outside the gene matches: 4. The CDR3 covers 15 residues. Here the CDR3 reads CASSYSGGEAYEQYF. CDR3 sequence (DNA): TGTGCCAGCAGCTATAGCGGGGGGGAGGCCTACGAGCAGTACTTC.

V usage is TRBV24-1 and J usage is TRBJ1-1; D gene uncertain. Trimming took 9 bases from V and 5 from J, leaving 15 bases between them. The germline V gene has CDR1 KGHDR and CDR2 SFDVKD. This CDR3 spans 13 amino acids. The CDR3 DNA reads as TGTGCCACCCGTGGCGGGGATGGGACTGAAGCTTTCTTT. Its translation: CATRGGDGTEAFF.

This chain joins TRBV5-1 and TRBJ1-1; D is unclear. CDR1 is SGHRS, CDR2 YFSETQ, per germline. CDR3 length equals 12 residues. With 1 base removed from V and 10 bases from J, the gap between germline ends came to 11 bases. CDR3 bases: TGCGCCAGCAGCTTGTTGTCAGGTGGAGCTTTCTTT. Its protein product is CASSLLSGGAFF.

The sample holds one count of this clone. The V and J genes are TRBV11-2 and TRBJ1-2; possibly TRBD1 for D (5 bases). V gave up 7 bases and J gave up 2 bases, with 17 bases separating them. Germline V gene lookup returns CDR1 SGHAT and CDR2 FQNNGV. This CDR3 contains 15 residues. In DNA form, the CDR3 reads TGTGCCAGCAACCTTCTTAGGGGCAACAACTATGGCTACACCTTC. It translates to CASNLLRGNNYGYTF.

This clone was seen more than once but under ten times. The V and J genes are TRBV4-2 and TRBJ1-4; possibly TRBD1 for D (6 bases). The CDR3 loop spans 16 amino acids. The germline V gene has CDR1 LGHNA and CDR2 YNFKEQ. Trimming stripped 0 bases from V and 6 bases from J, with 14 bases between. CDR3: CASSQDRGGPDEKLFF. The CDR3 nucleotides read TGTGCCAGCAGCCAAGATAGGGGGGGCCCTGATGAAAAACTGTTTTTT.

V gene TRBV5-4 combines with J gene TRBJ2-7; the D gene is possibly TRBD1 (7 bases). The CDR3 covers 13 residues. Trimming stripped 5 bases from V and 1 base from J, with 10 bases between. The germline CDR1 and CDR2 sequences are SGHNT and YYREEE (reference sequence). The CDR3 DNA reads as TGTGCCAGCAGGGGGGGACAGTCCTACGAGCAGTACTTC. Protein product: CASRGGQSYEQYF.

This chain connects TRBV5-1 to TRBJ2-1, with 9 bases aligning to TRBD2. The germline gives CDR1 SGHRS, CDR2 YFSETQ. V shed 0 bases, J shed 10 bases, and the junction held 8 bases outside the gene matches. CDR3 length equals 15 residues. CDR3 in amino acids: CASSLAGGGAREQFF. DNA of the CDR3: TGCGCCAGCAGCTTGGCGGGCGGGGGGGCTAGAGAGCAGTTCTTC. Full variable domain (remainder filled in from reference TRBV5-1 and TRBJ2-1): KAGVTQTPRYLIKTRGQQVTLSCSPISGHRSVSWYQQTPGQGLQFLFEYFSETQRNKGNFPGRFSGRQFSNSRSEMNVSTLELGDSALYLCASSLAGGGAREQFFGPGTRLTVL.